These 24 T cell receptor beta chains were all obtained from the same sample, sequenced in a study of blood T cell repertoires in COVID-19. Produced via immunoSEQ multiplex PCR; TCRdb's table is partial and in-frame only. The table has 100,000 or so clones, around 81% seen once. Sequencing was carried out using peripheral blood. These receptors were collected from a woman between 65 and 79 years old with active or convalescent COVID-19.

This clone was recorded only once. The genes are TRBV10-3 and TRBJ2-1; the match to TRBD1 covers 10 bases. The germline V gene has CDR1 ENHRY and CDR2 SYGVKD. This CDR3 contains 13 residues. J lost 5 bases, V lost 6 bases, and 1 base had no gene match. The CDR3 bases are TGTGCCATCAGGGGGACAGGGGACAATGAGCAGTTCTTC. This gives the protein CAIRGTGDNEQFF.

This chain uses TRBV28 with TRBJ1-3; D is ambiguous. The CDR3 has 20 amino acids. Trimming shortened V by 3 bases and J by 0 bases, and 24 bases separated the two germline ends. The germline V gene has CDR1 MDHEN and CDR2 SYDVKM. DNA of the CDR3: TGTGCCAGCAGTTTGATGGGCGGAGCAGGCCCGGGAGGCTCTGGAAACACCATATATTTT. This translates into CASSLMGGAGPGGSGNTIYF.

The sample holds many counts of this clone. V is TRBV7-6 and J is TRBJ2-2, with 9 bases that match TRBD2. The germline V gene encodes CDR1 SGHVS and CDR2 FNYEAQ. The CDR3 covers 16 residues. V lost 4 bases to trimming and J lost 4 bases; unmatched junction nucleotides: 7. In DNA form, the CDR3 reads TGTGCCAGCAGCTCAACGGGACTAGCCCCCACCGGGGAGCTGTTTTTT. Translated: CASSSTGLAPTGELFF.

V is TRBV6-1 and J is TRBJ2-4; D is unresolved. The CDR3 length is 16 residues. V gave up 4 bases and J gave up 6 bases, with 19 bases separating them. Germline values: CDR1 MNHNS, CDR2 SASEGT. The CDR3 sequence is CASSVGQHRDLNIQYF. The DNA of the CDR3 is TGTGCCAGCAGTGTTGGGCAGCACCGAGACCTAAACATTCAGTACTTC.

V is TRBV19 and J is TRBJ1-5, with D possibly matching TRBD1 (5 bases). Germline V CDR1 and CDR2: LNHDA, SQIVND (reference sequence). The CDR3 spans 13 residues. The germline V and J ends were trimmed by 3 bases and 5 bases, with 8 bases remaining between them. The CDR3 DNA is TGTGCCAGTAGTATGGGACTCGATCAGCCCCAGCATTTT. As protein: CASSMGLDQPQHF.

The rearrangement joins TRBV3-1 (or the pseudogene TRBV3-2) to TRBJ2-2; TRBD2 agrees at 10 bases. The germline V gene has CDR1 LGHDT and CDR2 YNNKEL (reference sequence). This CDR3 spans 16 amino acids. With 4 bases clipped from V and 5 bases from J, the junction kept 7 bases outside the gene matches. The CDR3 is CASSLSSLAGTGELFF. The CDR3 bases are TGTGCCAGCAGCCTCTCGTCACTAGCGGGGACCGGGGAGCTGTTTTTT.

This clone appeared a few times. The chain recombines TRBV15 with TRBJ1-1; D gene uncertain. The germline V gene has CDR1 LNHNV and CDR2 YYDKDF (reference sequence). The CDR3 has 13 residues. With 3 bases removed from V and 0 bases from J, the gap between germline ends came to 5 bases. The CDR3 reads CATSRALNTEAFF. Here the CDR3 DNA reads TGTGCCACCAGCAGGGCCCTGAACACTGAAGCTTTCTTT. Looking up the rest from reference TRBV15 and TRBJ1-1 gives the full variable domain: DAMVIQNPRYQVTQFGKPVTLSCSQTLNHNVMYWYQQKSSQAPKLLFHYYDKDFNNEADTPDNFQSRRPNTSFCFLDIRSPGLGDTAMYLCATSRALNTEAFFGQGTRLTVV.

Only one count was recorded for this clone. This chain links TRBV6-5 with TRBJ2-7; D is possibly TRBD1 (7 bases). V dropped 6 bases and J dropped 1 base, with 16 bases sitting between them. The CDR3 has 15 amino acids. Germline V lookup: CDR1 MNHEY, CDR2 SVGAGI. In DNA, the CDR3 is TGTGCCAGCAGACCAGACAGGGAGGTTTCCTACGAGCAGTACTTC. Encoded protein: CASRPDREVSYEQYF.

This clone came up a few times. J is TRBJ2-5 and V is TRBV19; the match to TRBD2 covers 11 bases. Losses at the gene ends were 5 bases for V and 2 bases for J; bases not matched to a gene: 7. CDR1 LNHDA and CDR2 SQIVND come from the germline V gene (reference sequence). The CDR3 sequence is 16 residues long. The CDR3 loop reads CASSFRLAGIQETQYF. CDR3 sequence (DNA): TGTGCCAGTAGTTTCCGACTAGCGGGAATACAAGAGACCCAGTACTTC.

This sequence joins TRBV12-3 or TRBV12-4 and TRBJ2-7; TRBD1 aligns across 9 bases. V shed 6 bases, J shed 6 bases, and the junction held 6 bases outside the gene matches. The CDR3 extends over 13 amino acids. The CDR3 nucleotides read TGTGCCAGCAGCGGACAGGGGTTCCTCGAGCAGTACTTC. Protein sequence: CASSGQGFLEQYF.

The chain combines TRBV18 with TRBJ2-1; 9 bases fit TRBD1. The CDR3 consists of 16 residues. Trimming removed 4 bases from V and 4 bases from J; junction bases left unmatched: 8. Germline V lookup: CDR1 KGHSH, CDR2 LQKENI. The CDR3 loop reads CASSHGTGGAYNEQFF. The CDR3 region has the DNA TGTGCCAGCTCACATGGAACAGGGGGCGCTTACAATGAGCAGTTCTTC.

The CDR3 sequence: CASSPGGYTGELFF. The CDR3 region has the DNA TGTGCCAGCAGCCCGGGAGGATACACCGGGGAGCTGTTTTTT. The chain employs TRBV7-9 and TRBJ2-2; 7 bases align to TRBD2. V shed 5 bases, J shed 3 bases, and the junction held 3 bases outside the gene matches. This CDR3 has 14 residues. Looked up from germline, CDR1 is SEHNR and CDR2 is FQNEAQ (reference sequence).

V usage is TRBV19 and J usage is TRBJ2-7; no firm D call. CDR3 length: 11 residues. In germline, CDR1 is LNHDA, CDR2 SQIVND (reference sequence). Trimming left V 3 bases short and J 10 bases short, with 10 bases between. CDR3 bases: TGTGCCAGTAGTATTAGTGGTGAACAGTACTTC. This codes for CASSISGEQYF.

The V gene is TRBV21-1, the J gene TRBJ1-5; TRBD1, the table's D call, was not compared with the DNA. TRBV21-1 is flagged as a pseudogene. This CDR3 spans 18 amino acids. The CDR3 nucleotides read TGTGCCAGCAGCAATTGCGCCCCTCAGGACAGGAGCAATCAGCCCCAGCATTTT. Translation: CASSNCAPQDRSNQPQHF.

The V call is TRBV18, the J call TRBJ1-2; D gene ambiguous. V was cut by 3 bases and J by 0 bases, with 14 bases left in between. CDR1 is KGHSH and CDR2 is LQKENI in the germline V gene. The CDR3 covers 16 residues. CDR3 protein: CASSPPAELANYGYTF. CDR3 coding DNA: TGTGCCAGCTCACCTCCCGCGGAGTTAGCTAACTATGGCTACACCTTC. The variable domain in full, completed from reference TRBV18 and TRBJ1-2, reads NAGVMQNPRHLVRRRGQEARLRCSPMKGHSHVYWYRQLPEEGLKFMVYLQKENIIDESGMPKERFSAEFPKEGPSILRIQQVVRGDSAAYFCASSPPAELANYGYTFGSGTRLTVV.

The gene calls are TRBV28 and TRBJ2-3; a weak D match, TRBD1 (7 bases). CDR3 length: 14 residues. Trimming stripped 6 bases from V and 1 base from J, with 11 bases between. Germline values: CDR1 MDHEN, CDR2 SYDVKM. CDR3 in DNA: TGTGCCAGCAGAGCAGGGGGGCGCACAGATACGCAGTATTTT. It specifies CASRAGGRTDTQYF. Full variable domain (remainder filled in from reference TRBV28 and TRBJ2-3): DVKVTQSSRYLVKRTGEKVFLECVQDMDHENMFWYRQDPGLGLRLIYFSYDVKMKEKGDIPEGYSVSREKKERFSLILESASTNQTSMYLCASRAGGRTDTQYFGPGTRLTVL.

The table lists this clone with a count of one. V is TRBV21-1 and J is TRBJ2-6; TRBD1, the D gene given by the table, was not confirmed from the DNA. TRBV21-1 is a listed pseudogene. The CDR3 has 21 residues. The CDR3: CASSTAGNAQDRDSGANVLTF. Written as DNA, the CDR3 is TGTGCCAGCAGCACGGCGGGAAATGCGCAGGACAGGGACTCTGGGGCCAACGTCCTGACTTTC.

The CDR3 reads CASSEFGGQGAHGYTF. The CDR3, as DNA: TGTGCCAGCAGTGAATTTGGGGGACAGGGGGCGCATGGCTACACCTTC. The genes are TRBV25-1 and TRBJ1-2; 12 bases line up with TRBD1. Trimming removed 1 base from V and 6 bases from J; junction bases left unmatched: 6. CDR1 MGHDK and CDR2 SYGVNS come from the germline V gene. This CDR3 is built from 16 residues.

This clone was detected a few times. The CDR3 DNA reads as TGTGCCAGCAGTTACGCAGCGATTGGCTACAATGAGCAGTTCTTC. Protein: CASSYAAIGYNEQFF. This chain connects TRBV6-5 to TRBJ2-1; D remains unclear. Per the germline V gene, CDR1 is MNHEY and CDR2 is SVGAGI. The V and J ends lost 2 bases and 3 bases respectively, with 11 bases between them. This CDR3 comprises 15 residues.

This sequence joins TRBV6-2 or TRBV6-3 and TRBJ1-4, with D possibly TRBD1 on 6 matching bases. Germline assignment: CDR1 MNHEY and CDR2 SVGEGT. This CDR3 has 15 amino acids. V lost 5 bases, J lost 4 bases, and 14 bases lay in between. CDR3 sequence (DNA): TGTGCCAGCAGTGATAGGACAGAAGATAATGAAAAACTGTTTTTT. It codes for CASSDRTEDNEKLFF.

This chain links TRBV7-9 with TRBJ1-1; D gene uncertain. CDR3 size: 14 residues. Germline CDR1 and CDR2: SEHNR and FQNEAQ (reference sequence). V lost 5 bases and J 5 bases, leaving 15 bases between the germline ends. As DNA, the CDR3 is TGTGCCAGCAGCCCCGGGTATACGGGGACTGAAGCTTTCTTT. As protein: CASSPGYTGTEAFF.

The chain carries TRBV2 and TRBJ1-2; D perhaps matches TRBD1 (5 bases). Germline assignment: CDR1 SNHLY and CDR2 FYNNEI. This CDR3 has 17 amino acids. The ends were cut back, 7 bases at V and 7 bases at J, with 28 bases in the middle. The CDR3 protein is CASTLSGNRLSTFGYTF. The CDR3 region has the DNA TGTGCCAGCACCCTATCGGGCAACAGGCTTTCTACCTTTGGCTACACCTTC. The complete variable domain, with remaining parts taken from reference TRBV2 and TRBJ1-2, reads EPEVTQTPSHQVTQMGQEVILRCVPISNHLYFYWYRQILGQKVEFLVSFYNNEISEKSEIFDDQFSVERPDGSNFTLKIRSTKLEDSAMYFCASTLSGNRLSTFGYTFGSGTRLTVV.

The chain joins TRBV19 to TRBJ2-2; 9 bases align to TRBD1. This CDR3 contains 16 residues. The germline V gene encodes CDR1 LNHDA and CDR2 SQIVND (reference sequence). V lost 5 bases, J lost 5 bases, and 9 bases stayed unmatched. The CDR3 region is CASSLGWDRVTGELFF. CDR3 DNA sequence: TGTGCCAGTAGTCTAGGTTGGGACAGGGTTACCGGGGAGCTGTTTTTT. Using reference TRBV19 and TRBJ2-2 for the parts outside the CDR3, the full variable domain is DGGITQSPKYLFRKEGQNVTLSCEQNLNHDAMYWYRQDPGQGLRLIYYSQIVNDFQKGDIAEGYSVSREKKESFPLTVTSAQKNPTAFYLCASSLGWDRVTGELFFGEGSRLTVL.

This clone occurred a few times. The V call is TRBV7-8, the J call TRBJ1-1; possibly TRBD1 for D (6 bases). Germline V gives CDR1 SGHVS, CDR2 FQNEAQ. The CDR3 runs 15 residues. The V and J ends lost 4 bases and 1 base respectively, with 13 bases between them. This CDR3 reads CASSYSRGKNTEAFF. Written as DNA, the CDR3 is TGTGCCAGCAGCTACAGCAGGGGCAAGAACACTGAAGCTTTCTTT.